This T cell receptor (beta chain) was identified during a study of identifying expanded T cells in peripheral blood. Points from the study as a whole: Clone count variance between roughly two-week samples rose with total template count. Over approximately two and four weeks, about 17 and 20 clones changed, versus approximately 1.2 between replicates.

CDR3 length equals 16 residues. The J segment lost 3 bases and the V segment lost 0 bases, leaving 7 bases of the junction unmatched. Per the germline V gene, CDR1 is SGDLS and CDR2 is YYNGEE. Details on this clone: Its specificity is not known.

Clones were read by immunoSEQ multiplex PCR, and TCRdb kept only the in-frame ones, dropping some. Of 120,000 or so clones listed, around 84% are singletons. During the collection period, no donor immune events like infections were recorded. V gene TRBV9 combines with J gene TRBJ2-3; 7 nucleotides line up with TRBD2. The sample consisted of blood. This TCR derives from a person aged 18 to 75 in good health. This chain's CDR3 is CASSVGVSGATDTQYF. CDR3 in DNA: TGTGCCAGCAGCGTAGGGGTAAGCGGGGCGACAGATACGCAGTATTTT. Filled out from reference TRBV9 and TRBJ2-3, the complete variable domain reads DSGVTQTPKHLITATGQRVTLRCSPRSGDLSVYWYQQSLDQGLQFLIQYYNGEERAKGNILERFSAQQFPDLHSELNLSSLELGDSALYFCASSVGVSGATDTQYFGPGTRLTVL.